This T cell receptor (beta chain) was captured in a study of T cells in localized non-small cell lung cancer. Study conclusions and caveats: Those with higher blood T cell density had longer overall survival. Within adjacent lung there appeared a median roughly 60 of the top 100 tumor clones.

The table came from immunoSEQ multiplex PCR; TCRdb's copy has only in-frame clones and leaves some out. The sample has 2,500 to 3,500 clones, roughly 22% seen once. Trimming pared 8 bases from V and 4 bases from J, leaving 12 bases between. The CDR3 runs 13 residues. CDR1 and CDR2 from the germline V gene are MDHEN and SYDVKM. This clone occurred a few times. Its antigen is as yet unknown. This receptor was obtained from a man between 35 and 75 years old with stage III squamous cell lung carcinoma. The rearrangement links TRBV28 to TRBJ2-1; TRBD2 is a possible D gene (5 bases). Specimen: normal lung tissue next to the tumor, collected before any cancer treatment. The CDR3 loop reads CASLGTGYNEQFF. CDR3 DNA: TGTGCCAGCTTAGGTACGGGGTACAATGAGCAGTTCTTC.